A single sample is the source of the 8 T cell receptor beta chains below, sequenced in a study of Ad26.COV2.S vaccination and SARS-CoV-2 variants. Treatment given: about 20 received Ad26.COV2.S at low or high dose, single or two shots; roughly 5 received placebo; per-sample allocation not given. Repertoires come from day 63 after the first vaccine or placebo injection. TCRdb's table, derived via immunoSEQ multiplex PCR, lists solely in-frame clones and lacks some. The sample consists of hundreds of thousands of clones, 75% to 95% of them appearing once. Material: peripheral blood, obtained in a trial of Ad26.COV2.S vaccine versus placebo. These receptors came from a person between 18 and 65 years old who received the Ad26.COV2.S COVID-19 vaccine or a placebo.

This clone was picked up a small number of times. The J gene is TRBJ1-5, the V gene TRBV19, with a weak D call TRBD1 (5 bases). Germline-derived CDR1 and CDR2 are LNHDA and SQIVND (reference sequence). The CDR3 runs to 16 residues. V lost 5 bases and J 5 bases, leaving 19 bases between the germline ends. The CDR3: CASSGTGGTADQPQHF. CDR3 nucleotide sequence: TGTGCCAGTAGTGGGACCGGGGGGACCGCTGATCAGCCCCAGCATTTT.

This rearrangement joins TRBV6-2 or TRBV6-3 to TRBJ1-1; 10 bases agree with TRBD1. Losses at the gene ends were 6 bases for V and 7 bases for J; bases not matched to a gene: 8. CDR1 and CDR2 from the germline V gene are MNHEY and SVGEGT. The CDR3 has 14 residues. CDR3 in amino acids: CASSLTGQGFEAFF. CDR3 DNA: TGTGCCAGCAGCCTGACGGGACAGGGGTTTGAAGCTTTCTTT.

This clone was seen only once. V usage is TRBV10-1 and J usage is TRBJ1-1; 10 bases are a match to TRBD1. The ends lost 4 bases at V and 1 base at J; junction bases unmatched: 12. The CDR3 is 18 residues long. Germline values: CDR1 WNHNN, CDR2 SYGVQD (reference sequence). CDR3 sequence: CASSGRPGQGIENTEAFF. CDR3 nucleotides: TGCGCCAGCAGTGGACGCCCGGGACAGGGGATCGAGAACACTGAAGCTTTCTTT.

In DNA form, the CDR3 reads TGTGCCAGCAGGCACTCCACGAACACCGGGGAGCTGTTTTTT. This sequence encodes CASRHSTNTGELFF. The rearrangement uses TRBV28 and TRBJ2-2; D gene unclear. V lost 6 bases and J 0 bases, leaving 8 bases between the germline ends. The CDR3 has 14 residues. CDR1 is MDHEN, CDR2 SYDVKM, per germline. Variable domain in full (rest from reference TRBV28 and TRBJ2-2): DVKVTQSSRYLVKRTGEKVFLECVQDMDHENMFWYRQDPGLGLRLIYFSYDVKMKEKGDIPEGYSVSREKKERFSLILESASTNQTSMYLCASRHSTNTGELFFGEGSRLTVL.

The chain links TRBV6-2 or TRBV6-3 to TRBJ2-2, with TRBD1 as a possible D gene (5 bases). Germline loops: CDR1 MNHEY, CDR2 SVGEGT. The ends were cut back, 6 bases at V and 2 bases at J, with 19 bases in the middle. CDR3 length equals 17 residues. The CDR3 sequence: CASSPLTGPDNTGELFF. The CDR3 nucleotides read TGTGCCAGCAGCCCTCTAACAGGACCTGACAACACCGGGGAGCTGTTTTTT.

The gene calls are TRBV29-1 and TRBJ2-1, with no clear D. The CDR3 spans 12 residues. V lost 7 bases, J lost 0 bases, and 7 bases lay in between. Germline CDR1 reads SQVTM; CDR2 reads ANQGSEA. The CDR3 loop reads CSAESSYNEQFF. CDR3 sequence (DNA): TGCAGCGCTGAGAGCTCCTACAATGAGCAGTTCTTC.

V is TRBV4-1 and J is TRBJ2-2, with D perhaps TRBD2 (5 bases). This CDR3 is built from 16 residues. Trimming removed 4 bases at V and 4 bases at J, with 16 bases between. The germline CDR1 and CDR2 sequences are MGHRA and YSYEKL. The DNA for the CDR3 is TGCGCCAGCAGCCCCCCTGGAGGTCGGGGCACCGGGGAGCTGTTTTTT. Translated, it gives CASSPPGGRGTGELFF.

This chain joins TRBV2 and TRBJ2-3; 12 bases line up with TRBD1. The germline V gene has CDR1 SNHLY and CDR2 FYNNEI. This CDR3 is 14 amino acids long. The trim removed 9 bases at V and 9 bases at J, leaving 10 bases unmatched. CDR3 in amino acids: CASLRDRGRGTQYF. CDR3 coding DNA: TGTGCCAGTCTTCGGGACAGGGGGCGAGGGACGCAGTATTTT.